This T cell receptor beta chain was documented in a study of T cell clonality in common variable immunodeficiency. Study-wide findings and caveats: Common variable immunodeficiency TCR beta sequences reportedly had fewer deletions and N-nucleotide insertions. CVID subjects had higher TCRbeta clonality than healthy controls, most marked in about a third. Links between repertoire features and CVID complications were heterogeneity-limited.

This clone was observed at least ten times. The antigen remains unidentified. The CDR3 goes on 3 residues after the read ends, and that part is filled in from the germline J gene. CDR1 and CDR2 (germline): SQVTM, ANQGSEA. V shed 6 bases, J shed 4 bases, and the junction held 9 bases outside the gene matches. The CDR3 covers 14 residues. Control and CVID samples contributed equal amounts of genomic DNA. Only in-frame clones appear in the TCRdb table, and some are missing; sequencing was by immunoSEQ multiplex PCR. The data show tens of thousands of clones, with none appearing a single time. CVID subjects were some 15 female and approximately 30 male, aged about 8 to 70.

This sequence joins TRBV29-1 and TRBJ1-5, with 7 nucleotides matching TRBD1. Specimen: peripheral blood mononuclear cells. The receptor comes from a human donor with common variable immunodeficiency. The DNA read from the CDR3 is TGCAGCGTCGCCGGGACAGCCGATAATCAGCCC. Translating it yields CSVAGTADNQP. The CDR3 in its entirety is CSVAGTADNQPQHF. Full variable domain (missing parts from reference TRBV29-1 and TRBJ1-5): SAVISQKPSRDICQRGTSLTIQCQVDSQVTMMFWYRQQPGQSLTLIATANQGSEATYESGFVIDKFPISRPNLTFSTLTVSNMSPEDSSIYLCSVAGTADNQPQHFGDGTRLSIL.